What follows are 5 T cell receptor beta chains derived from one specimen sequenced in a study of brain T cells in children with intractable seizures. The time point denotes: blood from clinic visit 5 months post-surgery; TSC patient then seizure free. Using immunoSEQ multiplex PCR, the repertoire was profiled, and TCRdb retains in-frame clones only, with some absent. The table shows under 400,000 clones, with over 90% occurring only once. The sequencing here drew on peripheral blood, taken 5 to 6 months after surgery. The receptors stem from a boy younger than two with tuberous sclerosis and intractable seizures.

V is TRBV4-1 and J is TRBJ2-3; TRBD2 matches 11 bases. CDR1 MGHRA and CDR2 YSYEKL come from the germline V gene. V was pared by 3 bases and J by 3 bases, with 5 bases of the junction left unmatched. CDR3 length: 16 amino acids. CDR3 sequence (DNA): TGCGCCAGCAGCCACGCGACTAGCGGGACAACAGATACGCAGTATTTT. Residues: CASSHATSGTTDTQYF.

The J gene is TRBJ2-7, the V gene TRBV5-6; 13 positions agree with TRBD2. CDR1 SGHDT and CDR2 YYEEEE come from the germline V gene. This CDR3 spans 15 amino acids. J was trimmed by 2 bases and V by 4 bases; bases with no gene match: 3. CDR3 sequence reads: CASSPTSGRAYEQYF. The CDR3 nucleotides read TGTGCCAGCAGCCCTACTAGCGGGAGGGCCTACGAGCAGTACTTC.

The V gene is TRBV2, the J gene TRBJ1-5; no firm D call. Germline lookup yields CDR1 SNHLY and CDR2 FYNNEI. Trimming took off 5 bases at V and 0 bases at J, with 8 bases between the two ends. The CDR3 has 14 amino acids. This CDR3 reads CASSRKYSNQPQHF. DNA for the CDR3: TGTGCCAGCAGTAGAAAGTATAGCAATCAGCCCCAGCATTTT.

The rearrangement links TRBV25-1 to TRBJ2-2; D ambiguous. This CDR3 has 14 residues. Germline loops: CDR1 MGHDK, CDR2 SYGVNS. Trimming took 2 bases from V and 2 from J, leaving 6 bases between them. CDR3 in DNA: TGTGCCAGCAGTGAAGAGGTAAACACCGGGGAGCTGTTTTTT. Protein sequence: CASSEEVNTGELFF.

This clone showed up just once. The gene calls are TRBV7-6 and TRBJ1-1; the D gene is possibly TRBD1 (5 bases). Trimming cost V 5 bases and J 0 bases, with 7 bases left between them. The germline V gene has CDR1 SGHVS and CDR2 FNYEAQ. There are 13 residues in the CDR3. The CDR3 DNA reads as TGTGCCAGCAGCGGGGACCTGAACACTGAAGCTTTCTTT. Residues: CASSGDLNTEAFF.